The 23 T cell receptor beta chains below were found in one sample sequenced in a study of human T cells and chemical hapten exposure. In TCRdb, the RACE reads were re-called with MiXCR into one record per CDR3 protein. The sample includes 25,000 to 35,000 distinct CDR3 sequences, 5% to 6.5% of them seen just once. Time point: patch test 3, about 24 weeks after DPC sensitization. Treatment given: therapeutic diphenylcyclopropenone sensitization with weekly scalp DPC. The sequenced sample was whole blood, obtained in connection with sensitization to the hapten diphenylcyclopropenone (DPC). The receptors stem from a young man with alopecia areata. Some clones in this sample may be carry-over from other donors' samples.

Many counts were recorded for this clonotype. The rearrangement links TRBV29-1 to TRBJ2-1; 8 bases are a match to TRBD2. Germline CDR1 and CDR2: SQVTM and ANQGSEA. The CDR3 is 16 residues long. V lost 1 base and J lost 0; bases outside the gene matches: 5. CDR3 amino acids: CSVEGGLAASYNEQFF. CDR3 nucleotides: TGCAGCGTTGAAGGAGGACTAGCAGCCTCCTACAATGAGCAGTTCTTC.

In its sample, this clonotype was seen a few times. This chain links TRBV30 with TRBJ2-1, with 14 bases identical to TRBD2. Germline loops: CDR1 GTSNPN, CDR2 SVGIG (reference sequence). With 0 bases clipped from V and 6 bases from J, the junction kept 7 bases outside the gene matches. This CDR3 is 17 amino acids long. CDR3 sequence (DNA): TGTGCCTGGAGTGTTCTTAGGACTAGCGGGGGGCGCAATGAGCAGTTCTTC. Residues: CAWSVLRTSGGRNEQFF.

This clonotype has a count of ten or more. This chain connects TRBV10-3 to TRBJ1-2; 8 positions match TRBD1. V shed 0 bases and J 7 bases; nucleotides not matched to a gene: 4. In germline, CDR1 is ENHRY, CDR2 SYGVKD. The CDR3 spans 14 residues. CDR3 amino acids: CAISESTTGAGYTF. CDR3 bases: TGTGCCATCAGTGAGTCTACGACAGGGGCTGGCTACACCTTC.

This clonotype has at least ten counts. The chain uses TRBV7-9 and TRBJ1-1, with a tentative D call TRBD1 (5 bases). This CDR3 comprises 15 residues. Trimming removed 4 bases from V and 3 bases from J, with 15 bases in between. Germline values: CDR1 SEHNR, CDR2 FQNEAQ (reference sequence). The chain's CDR3 is CASSSRTTVDTEAFF. CDR3 sequence (DNA): TGTGCCAGCAGCTCCCGGACGACAGTCGACACTGAAGCTTTCTTT.

This chain joins TRBV27 and TRBJ2-3, with D unclear. Germline V gives CDR1 MNHEY, CDR2 SMNVEV (reference sequence). The CDR3 sequence is 12 residues long. The V and J ends lost 6 bases and 5 bases respectively, with 9 bases between them. This CDR3 reads CASSTLGDTQYF. CDR3 nucleotide sequence: TGTGCCAGCAGCACCCTTGGAGATACGCAGTATTTT.

The chain is built from TRBV12-3 or TRBV12-4 and TRBJ2-7; TRBD1 agrees at 12 bases. With 7 bases clipped from V and 7 bases from J, the junction kept 8 bases outside the gene matches. This CDR3 contains 14 residues. In nucleotides, the CDR3 is TGTGCCAGCACCTCGGGACAGGGGGCGCGGGAGCAGTACTTC. As protein: CASTSGQGAREQYF.

This clonotype has ten or more counts. In DNA form, the CDR3 reads TGTGCCAGCTCACCACTCGCCACGAAGGGCCAGCCCCAGCATTTT. Translation: CASSPLATKGQPQHF. The chain couples TRBV18 to TRBJ1-5; D is undetermined. Trimming took 1 base from V and 7 from J, leaving 14 bases between them. Germline V gene data show CDR1 as KGHSH and CDR2 as LQKENI. This CDR3 is built from 15 residues.

Many counts were recorded for this clonotype. J is TRBJ2-5 and V is TRBV4-3; 11 bases fit TRBD2. CDR3 length: 19 amino acids. The J segment lost 4 bases and the V segment lost 2 bases, leaving 15 bases of the junction unmatched. Germline values: CDR1 LGHNA, CDR2 YSLEER. The CDR3 loop reads CASSQNFAAGTSGPETQYF. The CDR3, as DNA: TGCGCCAGCAGCCAAAATTTCGCGGCCGGGACTAGCGGTCCAGAGACCCAGTACTTC.

This clonotype was observed many times. The CDR3 loop reads CASSGQAGETQYF. CDR3 DNA: TGTGCCAGCAGTGGACAGGCCGGAGAGACCCAGTACTTC. This chain joins TRBV9 and TRBJ2-5; 7 bases agree with TRBD1. CDR1 is SGDLS, CDR2 YYNGEE, per germline. With 5 bases clipped from V and 4 bases from J, the junction kept 5 bases outside the gene matches. This CDR3 region has 13 residues.

In this sample, this clonotype turned up many times. The chain couples TRBV11-2 to TRBJ2-1; 12 nucleotides line up with TRBD2. The germline V gene has CDR1 SGHAT and CDR2 FQNNGV. J was trimmed by 4 bases and V by 5 bases; bases with no gene match: 18. The CDR3 has 20 residues. The CDR3 DNA reads as TGTGCCAGCAGCCTTAGTGGACTAGCGGGGAGGAGCATGGCGTACAATGAGCAGTTCTTC. Translation gives CASSLSGLAGRSMAYNEQFF.

As concerns this clonotype: A much bigger clone sits one base away, suggesting this may be a read error. The gene calls are TRBV15 and TRBJ1-1; D gene ambiguous. The V gene's germline CDR1 is LNHNV and CDR2 YYDKDF (reference sequence). The CDR3 contains 15 residues. CDR3 DNA: TGTGCCACCAGCAGAGATCGACACTCGAACGCTGAAGCTTTCTTT. This encodes CATSRDRHSNAEAFF. Variable domain in full (rest from reference TRBV15 and TRBJ1-1): DAMVIQNPRYQVTQFGKPVTLSCSQTLNHNVMYWYQQKSSQAPKLLFHYYDKDFNNEADTPDNFQSRRPNTSFCFLDIRSPGLGDTAMYLCATSRDRHSNAEAFFGQGTRLTVV.

This clonotype showed up many times. This chain uses TRBV5-5 with TRBJ2-3; 8 bases agree with TRBD1. J gave up 3 bases and V 4 bases, and 10 bases lay outside the gene matches. There are 16 residues in the CDR3. Germline V gives CDR1 SGHKS, CDR2 YYEKEE (reference sequence). Here the CDR3 reads CASSTSGGLSTDTQYF. CDR3 nucleotide sequence: TGTGCCAGCAGCACCTCAGGGGGCCTTTCGACAGATACGCAGTATTTT.

The sample holds many counts of this clonotype. The chain carries TRBV19 and TRBJ2-1; a weak D match, TRBD2 (6 bases). V shed 7 bases and J shed 0 bases, with 16 bases lying between them. The V gene's germline CDR1 is LNHDA and CDR2 SQIVND (reference sequence). The CDR3 runs to 16 residues. CDR3 sequence (DNA): TGTGCCAGTAAGGCTAGCGTAACACTCTCCTACAATGAGCAGTTCTTC. Its translation is CASKASVTLSYNEQFF.

There are many counts of this clonotype. The rearrangement joins TRBV7-2 to TRBJ2-3, with D tentatively TRBD1 (6 bases). The V gene's germline CDR1 is SGHTA and CDR2 FQGNSA. The V gene lost 5 bases and the J gene lost 1 base, with 16 bases spanning the gap. The CDR3 covers 16 residues. CDR3 residues: CASSQGSGQGTDTQYF. CDR3 DNA sequence: TGTGCCAGCAGCCAAGGCTCGGGACAAGGCACAGATACGCAGTATTTT.

This clonotype has ten or more counts. The J gene is TRBJ2-5, the V gene TRBV6-1, with 7 bases that match TRBD1. The V segment lost 4 bases and the J segment 2 bases; nucleotides outside the gene matches: 10. The germline V gene has CDR1 MNHNS and CDR2 SASEGT. This CDR3 has 16 residues. The CDR3 DNA sequence: TGTGCCAGCAGTGCTTCCCGGGCAGGGGGTCAAGAGACCCAGTACTTC. It translates to CASSASRAGGQETQYF.

This clonotype was observed at least ten times. CDR3 sequence: CASSPSTSAYNEQFF. In nucleotides, the CDR3 is TGTGCCAGCAGCCCAAGCACGTCGGCGTACAATGAGCAGTTCTTC. The chain employs TRBV7-9 and TRBJ2-1; D call uncertain. Trimming took 5 bases from V and 4 from J, leaving 15 bases between them. This CDR3 spans 15 amino acids. Germline CDR1 and CDR2: SEHNR and FQNEAQ (reference sequence).

This clonotype was seen ten or more times. The chain recombines TRBV6-4 with TRBJ2-1; perhaps D is TRBD1 or TRBD2 (6 bases each). Germline V gene lookup returns CDR1 MRHNA and CDR2 SNTAGT. V was shortened by 2 bases and J by 4 bases, with 12 bases between the two germline ends. There are 15 residues in the CDR3. CDR3 nucleotides: TGTGCCAGCAGTGACATAGGGGGGACGTACAATGAGCAGTTCTTC. This encodes CASSDIGGTYNEQFF.

This clonotype was counted many times. J is TRBJ1-1 and V is TRBV11-2; the D is unclear. This CDR3 comprises 12 residues. V dropped 2 bases and J dropped 7 bases, with 8 bases sitting between them. Germline V gene sequence: CDR1 SGHAT, CDR2 FQNNGV. DNA for the CDR3: TGTGCCAGCAGCTTATCCGAGAATGAAGCTTTCTTT. As protein: CASSLSENEAFF.

This clonotype was seen many times. CDR3 sequence: CASSFAPGEGVVYGYTF. As DNA, the CDR3 is TGTGCCAGCAGCTTCGCCCCTGGGGAGGGCGTAGTCTATGGCTACACCTTC. V and J are TRBV11-2 and TRBJ1-2; D not certain. The length of the CDR3 is 17 residues. V was pared by 3 bases and J by 4 bases, with 21 bases between. Germline V gene data show CDR1 as SGHAT and CDR2 as FQNNGV.

This clonotype was seen many times. CDR3 coding DNA: TGCAGTGTCAGCGGGGGCACAGATACGCAGTATTTT. This encodes CSVSGGTDTQYF. The rearrangement links TRBV20-1 to TRBJ2-3; the match to TRBD2 covers 7 bases. This CDR3 comprises 12 residues. Per the germline V gene, CDR1 is DFQATT and CDR2 is SNEGSKA (reference sequence). Trimming removed 7 bases from V and 1 base from J; junction bases left unmatched: 2.

This clonotype was seen repeatedly, ten times or more. The chain has TRBV29-1 and TRBJ1-1; D ambiguous. Trimming left V 3 bases short and J 11 bases short, with 7 bases between. The CDR3 totals 9 residues. Germline loops: CDR1 SQVTM, CDR2 ANQGSEA. In DNA, the CDR3 is TGCAGCGTTGAGTTTGGTGCTTTCTTT. Translation gives CSVEFGAFF. The whole variable domain, remainder taken from reference TRBV29-1 and TRBJ1-1, is SAVISQKPSRDICQRGTSLTIQCQVDSQVTMMFWYRQQPGQSLTLIATANQGSEATYESGFVIDKFPISRPNLTFSTLTVSNMSPEDSSIYLCSVEFGAFFGQGTRLTVV.

This clonotype was recorded at least ten times. The rearrangement joins TRBV6-6 to TRBJ1-1; 9 bases line up with TRBD1. Trimming cost V 5 bases and J 6 bases; bases outside gene matches: 13. CDR3 length: 16 amino acids. Germline V gene lookup returns CDR1 MNHNY and CDR2 SVGAGI (reference sequence). The CDR3 nucleotides read TGTGCCAGCAGTCCCCTTAGGACAGGGGCAGTTGCTGAAGCTTTCTTT. This gives the protein CASSPLRTGAVAEAFF.

This clonotype was seen ten or more times. V is TRBV7-2 and J is TRBJ2-7; tentatively, D is TRBD1 (6 bases). V was pared by 5 bases and J by 6 bases, with 23 bases between. The germline CDR1 and CDR2 sequences are SGHTA and FQGNSA. The CDR3 runs 16 residues. Here the CDR3 DNA reads TGTGCCAGCAGCAGCGGACAGTGGTCCTTATTCGGCGAGCAGTACTTC. As protein: CASSSGQWSLFGEQYF.